This entry describes one TCR beta chain. This entry is derived from a study of blood T cell repertoires in COVID-19. Source study methods: Reference gene primer amplification gave estimated nucleated cell counts. Produced via immunoSEQ multiplex PCR; TCRdb's table is partial and in-frame only. From that table come the V and J calls and clone size; the DNA was used to work out D and trimming. The repertoire holds tens of thousands of clones, with more than 85% as singletons. Per germline, CDR1 MDHEN and CDR2 SYDVKM. V lost 1 base and J lost 10; bases outside the gene matches: 8. The CDR3 has 14 amino acids.

The TCR originated in a human donor with active COVID-19. The donor label of this sample is uncertain. The chain uses TRBV28 and TRBJ1-2; the match to TRBD1 covers 8 bases. The sequenced material came from peripheral blood. CDR3 residues: CASSLSYRQGHYTF. The DNA for the CDR3 is TGTGCCAGCAGTTTATCCTACCGACAGGGGCACTACACCTTC.